These 21 T cell receptor beta chains came from one sample sequenced in a study of blood T cell repertoires in COVID-19. Method: immunoSEQ multiplex PCR; TCRdb's copy keeps in-frame clones and lacks some. The sample contains a few hundred thousand clones, 89% of which appear only once. Sequencing input: peripheral blood. These receptors were collected from a young man who had recovered from COVID-19.

This clone occurred once. This chain uses TRBV23-1 with TRBJ1-6; weak D call: TRBD1 (5 bases). TRBV23-1 has ORF status, its function being uncertain. V was trimmed by 0 bases and J by 7 bases, leaving 19 bases between them. The CDR3 consists of 18 residues. CDR3 sequence (DNA): TGCGCCAGCAGTCAATCGGGGGGATCGAGGGAATCGAATTCACCCCTCCACTTT. Translated: CASSQSGGSRESNSPLHF.

The chain employs TRBV30 and TRBJ1-4; 12 positions match TRBD1. There are 15 residues in the CDR3. V lost 4 bases, J lost 8 bases, and 8 bases stayed unmatched. The germline V gene encodes CDR1 GTSNPN and CDR2 SVGIG (reference sequence). The CDR3 loop is CAWTRDRGRTEKLFF. CDR3 in DNA: TGTGCCTGGACCCGGGACAGGGGGCGAACCGAAAAACTGTTTTTT.

V gene TRBV27 combines with J gene TRBJ1-1, with 7 bases aligning to TRBD1. V gave up 4 bases and J gave up 1 base; unmatched junction bases: 3. Germline-derived CDR1 and CDR2 are MNHEY and SMNVEV (reference sequence). The CDR3 contains 14 residues. CDR3 nucleotide sequence: TGTGCCAGCAGTTACCGACAGGGGAACACTGAAGCTTTCTTT. This codes for CASSYRQGNTEAFF.

This clone was seen a single time. The V gene is TRBV6-5, the J gene TRBJ2-7; the D gene is possibly TRBD2 (6 bases). The CDR3 length is 15 residues. Germline CDR1 MNHEY, CDR2 SVGAGI. The V end was cut by 7 bases, the J end by 0 bases, with 16 bases between. The CDR3 bases are TGTGCCAGCAAACTCCTAGCGACTAGCTCCTACGAGCAGTACTTC. Amino acids: CASKLLATSSYEQYF.

The chain carries TRBV7-2 and TRBJ1-5, with D tentatively TRBD1 (5 bases). The CDR3 totals 15 residues. The germline gives CDR1 SGHTA, CDR2 FQGNSA. The V end was cut by 2 bases, the J end by 0 bases, with 8 bases between. CDR3 region: CASSLYGGSNQPQHF. The CDR3 DNA is TGTGCCAGCAGCTTATACGGGGGTAGCAATCAGCCCCAGCATTTT.

The chain couples TRBV5-1 to TRBJ2-5; no definite D call. Trimming removed 3 bases at V and 1 base at J, with 4 bases between. This CDR3 comprises 12 residues. Germline lookup yields CDR1 SGHRS and CDR2 YFSETQ. CDR3 nucleotides: TGCGCCAGCAGCTATAGCCAAGAGACCCAGTACTTC. It specifies CASSYSQETQYF.

The chain links TRBV19 to TRBJ1-5; 8 bases line up with TRBD1. This CDR3 spans 16 amino acids. The germline CDR1 and CDR2 sequences are LNHDA and SQIVND (reference sequence). Trimming removed 3 bases from V and 0 bases from J; junction bases left unmatched: 4. The CDR3, as DNA: TGTGCCAGTAGTATTAGACAGGGGAATAGCAATCAGCCCCAGCATTTT. Translating it yields CASSIRQGNSNQPQHF.

V usage is TRBV2 and J usage is TRBJ2-2; D is possibly TRBD1 (6 bases). Looked up from germline, CDR1 is SNHLY and CDR2 is FYNNEI. The V end was cut by 6 bases, the J end by 4 bases, with 15 bases between. The CDR3 is 15 residues long. The chain's CDR3 is CASRQGQSFTGELFF. The CDR3 DNA reads TGTGCCAGCAGACAGGGCCAATCGTTCACCGGGGAGCTGTTTTTT.

This sequence joins TRBV6-5 and TRBJ1-5; D is undetermined. Trimming shortened V by 6 bases and J by 10 bases, and 19 bases separated the two germline ends. The V gene's germline CDR1 is MNHEY and CDR2 SVGAGI. The CDR3 sequence is 14 residues long. The CDR3 DNA sequence: TGTGCCAGCAGGGGTTTACTATACAAGGAACCCCAGCATTTT. As protein: CASRGLLYKEPQHF.

V usage is TRBV7-2 and J usage is TRBJ2-5, with 9 bases matching TRBD2. The trim removed 3 bases at V and 1 base at J, leaving 6 bases unmatched. CDR1 and CDR2 from the germline V gene are SGHTA and FQGNSA. The CDR3 has 16 residues. The CDR3 bases are TGTGCCAGCAGCTTGCTAGCGGGGATCCTCCAAGAGACCCAGTACTTC. This translates into CASSLLAGILQETQYF.

Comment on this clone: At the DNA level, this CDR3 is encoded by other sequences in the same sample as well. The gene calls are TRBV9 and TRBJ1-1; no reliable D call. Trimming took off 0 bases at V and 6 bases at J, with 6 bases between the two ends. Germline lookup yields CDR1 SGDLS and CDR2 YYNGEE. The CDR3 has 12 residues. The CDR3 nucleotides are TGTGCCAGCAGCGTAGCGGGGTCTGAAGCTTTCTTT. Encoded protein: CASSVAGSEAFF.

The J gene is TRBJ2-7, the V gene TRBV7-6; the match to TRBD2 covers 8 bases. V gave up 5 bases and J gave up 4 bases; unmatched junction bases: 1. CDR1 SGHVS and CDR2 FNYEAQ come from the germline V gene. This CDR3 comprises 12 residues. The CDR3 is CASSKRGYEQYF. The CDR3 nucleotides are TGTGCCAGCAGCAAGCGGGGGTACGAGCAGTACTTC.

CDR3 in DNA: TGTGCCAGCAGCCTGGGACTAGCGGCATCCTACAATGAGCAGTTCTTC. Translation: CASSLGLAASYNEQFF. V and J are TRBV5-6 and TRBJ2-1; 11 nucleotides align to TRBD2. The J segment lost 1 base and the V segment lost 4 bases, leaving 4 bases of the junction unmatched. Germline V CDR1 and CDR2: SGHDT, YYEEEE. This CDR3 has 16 amino acids.

The sample holds one count of this clone. The genes are TRBV11-2 and TRBJ2-5, with TRBD2 matching over 10 bases. Looked up from germline, CDR1 is SGHAT and CDR2 is FQNNGV. V lost 5 bases, J lost 1 base, and 1 base stayed unmatched. The CDR3 is 14 amino acids. The CDR3 nucleotides are TGTGCCAGCAGCCGGACTAGCGGCCAAGAGACCCAGTACTTC. Encoded protein: CASSRTSGQETQYF.

The chain recombines TRBV13 with TRBJ2-7, with TRBD2 identical over 13 bases. Germline CDR1 PRHDT, CDR2 FYEKMQ (reference sequence). The CDR3 has 16 residues. J was trimmed by 2 bases and V by 4 bases; bases with no gene match: 5. For the CDR3, the DNA is TGTGCCAGCAGCTGGGGGACTAGCGGGGCCCCCTACGAGCAGTACTTC. Amino acid sequence: CASSWGTSGAPYEQYF.

The chain couples TRBV4-3 to TRBJ2-5; TRBD1 might be the D (6 bases). CDR3 size: 15 residues. CDR1 is LGHNA and CDR2 is YSLEER in the germline V gene. The V and J ends lost 0 bases and 7 bases respectively, with 15 bases between them. The CDR3 is CASSQDPIQGRTQYF. CDR3 DNA: TGCGCCAGCAGCCAAGATCCTATACAGGGTAGGACCCAGTACTTC.

This clone was picked up a small number of times. V is TRBV5-6 and J is TRBJ1-1; D might be TRBD1 (5 bases). The CDR3 has 17 amino acids. CDR1 and CDR2 from the germline V gene are SGHDT and YYEEEE. Trimming took 4 bases from V and 0 from J, leaving 19 bases between them. The CDR3 reads CASSGSGGPTMNTEAFF. In nucleotides, the CDR3 is TGTGCCAGCAGCGGGAGCGGGGGACCAACTATGAACACTGAAGCTTTCTTT. Variable domain in full (rest from reference TRBV5-6 and TRBJ1-1): DAGVTQSPTHLIKTRGQQVTLRCSPKSGHDTVSWYQQALGQGPQFIFQYYEEEERQRGNFPDRFSGHQFPNYSSELNVNALLLGDSALYLCASSGSGGPTMNTEAFFGQGTRLTVV.

A single count supports this clone. V is TRBV10-2 and J is TRBJ2-3, with a tentative D call TRBD2 (6 bases). This CDR3 contains 16 residues. The V gene lost 0 bases and the J gene lost 4 bases, with 14 bases spanning the gap. CDR1 is WSHSY, CDR2 SAAADI, per germline. CDR3 residues: CASSESYGGGSDTQYF. The CDR3 DNA is TGCGCCAGCAGTGAGTCTTACGGGGGAGGATCAGATACGCAGTATTTT.

This clone was counted a few times. The rearrangement joins TRBV5-1 to TRBJ2-2; the D gene is possibly TRBD1 (6 bases). The CDR3 is 19 amino acids. The V end was cut by 0 bases, the J end by 1 base, with 19 bases between. Germline CDR1 SGHRS, CDR2 YFSETQ. In DNA, the CDR3 is TGCGCCAGCAGCTTGGGGCATACCGGGACATCCGGGAACACCGGGGAGCTGTTTTTT. This translates into CASSLGHTGTSGNTGELFF.

On this clone: At one end, the junction sequence differs from germline, possibly due to a read error. This chain joins TRBV7-7 and TRBJ1-5; tentatively, D is TRBD1 (5 bases). The CDR3 consists of 16 residues. Germline assignment: CDR1 SSHAT and CDR2 FNYEAQ (reference sequence). This chain's CDR3 is CASSLAGDRFNQPQHF. The CDR3 coding sequence is TGTGCTAGCAGCTTAGCTGGAGACAGATTCAATCAGCCCCAGCATTTT.

This clone was picked up one time. The chain is built from TRBV29-1 and TRBJ2-1; 9 bases line up with TRBD2. This CDR3 comprises 12 residues. Trimming removed 4 bases from V and 14 bases from J; junction bases left unmatched: 9. Germline V gene sequence: CDR1 SQVTM, CDR2 ANQGSEA. The CDR3 DNA is TGCAGCGTTGTGGCGGGGGGGCCGTCAGAGTTCTTC. Its translation is CSVVAGGPSEFF.